This TCR beta chain was sequenced for a study of T cell changes during pregnancy in multiple sclerosis. The germline CDR1 and CDR2 sequences are MNHEY and SMNVEV (reference sequence). Trimming shortened V by 3 bases and J by 2 bases, and 11 bases separated the two germline ends. The CDR3 runs 15 residues. This table comes from immunoSEQ multiplex PCR, and its TCRdb copy is limited to in-frame clones, with some not included. Of some 64,000 clones in the sample, 85% to 90% are singletons; the top ten hold almost 0.9%. This clonotype was obtained from a female donor in good health, enrolled as a control in a pregnancy study. The chain uses TRBV27 and TRBJ1-3, with a possible D match to TRBD1 (6 bases). The sequences come from peripheral blood, collected in the first trimester of pregnancy. The CDR3 sequence: CASSLDTGPGNTIYF. The CDR3 nucleotides are TGTGCCAGCAGTTTGGATACAGGGCCTGGAAACACCATATATTTT.